A selection of T cell receptor beta chains follows, all from one sample in a study of graft-versus-host responses after intestinal transplantation. Produced via immunoSEQ multiplex PCR; TCRdb's table is partial and in-frame only. The data contain over 90,000 clones, roughly nine tenths of them singletons. For these TCRs, the target antigens are not known. The sequencing used unstimulated CD8+ T cells sorted from spleen or lymph node cells, collected before intestinal transplant. These receptors were collected from a human donor who received an intestinal transplant. The CDR3 runs from the conserved cysteine through the conserved F or W. A D gene is named only where the DNA matches it firmly.

D: TRBD2; V: TRBV9; J: TRBJ2-1; CDR3: CASSVGTSSAYDEQFF; DNA: TGTGCCAGCAGCGTAGGGACTAGCTCGGCTTACGATGAGCAGTTCTTC
D: TRBD1; V: TRBV10-3; J: TRBJ1-6; CDR3: CAISDRPTTGGGSPLHF; DNA: TGTGCCATCAGTGATCGCCCAACGACAGGGGGAGGATCACCCCTCCACTTT
D: NA; V: TRBV29-1; J: TRBJ2-1; CDR3: CSVEGGGREQFF; DNA: TGCAGCGTTGAAGGGGGCGGAAGGGAGCAGTTCTTC
D: NA; V: TRBV4-1; J: TRBJ1-2; CDR3: CASSQYPLGHSSGYTF; DNA: TGCGCCAGCAGCCAGTATCCCCTGGGACATTCCTCTGGCTACACCTTC
D: TRBD2; V: TRBV6-5; J: TRBJ2-7; CDR3: CASSHLAESSYEQYF; DNA: TGTGCCAGCAGTCACCTAGCGGAAAGCTCCTACGAGCAGTACTTC
D: NA; V: TRBV19; J: TRBJ1-1; CDR3: CASSPQPRGPEAFF; DNA: TGTGCCAGTAGCCCCCAACCCAGAGGTCCTGAAGCTTTCTTT
D: NA; V: TRBV11-2; J: TRBJ2-7; CDR3: CASSLGAGPVYEQYF; DNA: TGTGCCAGCAGCTTAGGGGCCGGTCCCGTCTACGAGCAGTACTTC
D: NA; V: TRBV6-5; J: TRBJ2-1; CDR3: CASSYGGGPRAEQFF; DNA: TGTGCCAGCAGTTACGGGGGGGGCCCTAGGGCTGAGCAGTTCTTC
D: TRBD1; V: TRBV30; J: TRBJ2-1; CDR3: CAWSVGQGNEQFF; DNA: TGTGCCTGGAGTGTAGGACAGGGCAATGAGCAGTTCTTC
D: TRBD1; V: TRBV7-9; J: TRBJ1-1; CDR3: CASSPPLTGGGNTEAFF; DNA: TGTGCCAGCAGCCCTCCTTTGACAGGGGGAGGGAACACTGAAGCTTTCTTT
D: NA; V: TRBV7-9; J: TRBJ2-7; CDR3: CASSFAAYEQYF; DNA: TGTGCCAGCAGCTTCGCGGCCTACGAGCAGTACTTC
D: NA; V: TRBV10-3; J: TRBJ1-2; CDR3: CAISESLWRIAGANYGYTF; DNA: TGTGCCATCAGTGAGTCACTGTGGCGGATAGCCGGGGCTAACTATGGCTACACCTTC
D: NA; V: TRBV7-6; J: TRBJ2-1; CDR3: CASSPSSLAITDEQFF; DNA: TGTGCCAGCAGCCCTAGCTCGCTAGCGATTACAGATGAGCAGTTCTTC
D: NA; V: TRBV6-5; J: TRBJ2-5; CDR3: CASSYSFTGDQETQYF; DNA: TGTGCCAGCAGTTACTCATTTACGGGGGACCAAGAGACCCAGTACTTC
D: NA; V: TRBV5-6; J: TRBJ1-1; CDR3: CASSLGGQGGPEAFF; DNA: TGTGCCAGCAGCTTGGGAGGGCAGGGAGGGCCTGAAGCTTTCTTT
D: NA; V: TRBV7-9; J: TRBJ1-6; CDR3: CASSWRPDGELHSPLHF; DNA: TGTGCCAGCAGCTGGAGACCTGACGGCGAGCTCCATTCACCCCTCCACTTT
D: TRBD2; V: TRBV27; J: TRBJ2-7; CDR3: CASSLLGGTTSGRFYEQYF; DNA: TGTGCCAGCAGTTTATTAGGGGGCACGACTAGCGGGAGGTTCTACGAGCAGTACTTC
D: NA; V: TRBV19; J: TRBJ2-5; CDR3: CASSIAGEETQYF; DNA: TGTGCCAGTAGTATAGCGGGAGAAGAGACCCAGTACTTC